The T cell receptor (beta chain) under discussion was sequenced for a study of a mutant IDH1 vaccine in newly diagnosed glioma. Germline loops: CDR1 MDHEN, CDR2 SYDVKM. V dropped 5 bases and J dropped 4; count of bases not matched to a gene: 6. CDR3 length equals 14 residues. Measured with immunoSEQ multiplex PCR; TCRdb has only the in-frame clones, and not every one. The sample carries tens of thousands of clones, over 65% recorded once. With regard to this clone: Its antigen is not known.

The time point here: week 11, during vaccination. One vaccine dose held 300 ug of mutant IDH1 20-mer peptide and came with topical imiquimod. The chain carries TRBV28 and TRBJ2-7; TRBD2 matches 9 bases. Sequences were derived from PBMCs, sampled from a glioma patient whose treatment included an IDH1 peptide vaccine. The receptor comes from a woman between 18 and 29 years old with glioma. The CDR3 loop reads CASSAGAGGYEQYF. The DNA for the CDR3 is TGTGCCAGCAGTGCCGGGGCGGGAGGGTACGAGCAGTACTTC.